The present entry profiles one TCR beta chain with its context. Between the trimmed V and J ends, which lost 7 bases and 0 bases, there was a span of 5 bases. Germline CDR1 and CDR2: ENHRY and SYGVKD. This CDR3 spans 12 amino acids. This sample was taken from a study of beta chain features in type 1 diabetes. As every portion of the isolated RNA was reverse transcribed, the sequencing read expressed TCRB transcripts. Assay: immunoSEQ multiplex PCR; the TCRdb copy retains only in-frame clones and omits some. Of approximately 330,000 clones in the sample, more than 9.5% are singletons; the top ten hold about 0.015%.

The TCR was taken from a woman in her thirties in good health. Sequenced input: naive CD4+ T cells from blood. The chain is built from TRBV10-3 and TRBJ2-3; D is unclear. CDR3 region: CAIILSTDTQYF. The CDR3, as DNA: TGTGCCATCATTCTGAGCACAGATACGCAGTATTTT.